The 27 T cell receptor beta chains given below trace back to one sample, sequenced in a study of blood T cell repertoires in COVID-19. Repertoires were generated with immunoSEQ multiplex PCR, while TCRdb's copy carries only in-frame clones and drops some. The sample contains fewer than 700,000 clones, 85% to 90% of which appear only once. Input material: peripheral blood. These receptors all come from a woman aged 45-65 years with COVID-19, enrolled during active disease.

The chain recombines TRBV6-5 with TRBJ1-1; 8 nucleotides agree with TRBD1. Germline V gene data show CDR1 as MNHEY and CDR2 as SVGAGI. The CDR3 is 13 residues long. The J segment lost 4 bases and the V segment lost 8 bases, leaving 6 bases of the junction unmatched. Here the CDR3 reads CASEDREVTEAFF. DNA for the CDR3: TGTGCCAGCGAGGACAGGGAGGTCACTGAAGCTTTCTTT.

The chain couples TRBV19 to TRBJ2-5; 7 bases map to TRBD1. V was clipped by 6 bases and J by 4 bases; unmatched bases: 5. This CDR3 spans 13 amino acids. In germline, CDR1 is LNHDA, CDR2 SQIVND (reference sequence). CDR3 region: CASRQGGGETQYF. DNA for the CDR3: TGTGCCAGTAGACAAGGGGGCGGAGAGACCCAGTACTTC.

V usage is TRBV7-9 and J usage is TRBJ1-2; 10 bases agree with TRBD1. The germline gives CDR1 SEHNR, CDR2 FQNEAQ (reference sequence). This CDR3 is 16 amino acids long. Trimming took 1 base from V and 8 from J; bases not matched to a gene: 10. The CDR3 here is CASSLGGQGWSTGYTF. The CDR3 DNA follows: TGTGCCAGCAGCTTAGGGGGACAGGGGTGGAGCACGGGCTACACCTTC.

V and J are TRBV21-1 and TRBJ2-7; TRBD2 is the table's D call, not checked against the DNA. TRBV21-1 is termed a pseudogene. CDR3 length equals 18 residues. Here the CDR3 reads CASSPPPGTRHSSYEQYF. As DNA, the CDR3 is TGTGCCAGCAGCCCCCCGCCCGGGACTCGGCACAGCTCCTACGAGCAGTACTTC.

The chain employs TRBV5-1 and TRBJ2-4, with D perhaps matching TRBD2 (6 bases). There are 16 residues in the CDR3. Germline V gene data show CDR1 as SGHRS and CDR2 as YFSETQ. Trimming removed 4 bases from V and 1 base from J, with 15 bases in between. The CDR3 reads CASSGSGGSAKNIQYF. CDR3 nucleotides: TGCGCCAGCAGCGGGAGTGGGGGGTCTGCCAAAAACATTCAGTACTTC.

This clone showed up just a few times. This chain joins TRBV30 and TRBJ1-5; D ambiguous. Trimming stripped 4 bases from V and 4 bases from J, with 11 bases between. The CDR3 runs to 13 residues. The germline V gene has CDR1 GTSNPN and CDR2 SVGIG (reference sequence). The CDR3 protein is CAWNEGWNQPQHF. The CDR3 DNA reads TGTGCCTGGAACGAGGGATGGAATCAGCCCCAGCATTTT.

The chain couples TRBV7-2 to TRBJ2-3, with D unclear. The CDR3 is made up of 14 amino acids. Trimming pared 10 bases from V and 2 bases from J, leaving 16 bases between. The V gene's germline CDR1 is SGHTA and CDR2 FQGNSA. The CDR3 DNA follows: TGTGCCACCAAAATCCGGCAGGTCACAGATACGCAGTATTTT. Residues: CATKIRQVTDTQYF.

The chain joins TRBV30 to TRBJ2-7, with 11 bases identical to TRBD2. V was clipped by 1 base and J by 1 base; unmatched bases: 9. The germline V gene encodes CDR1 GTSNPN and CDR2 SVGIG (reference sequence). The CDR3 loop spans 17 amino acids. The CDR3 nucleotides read TGTGCCTGGAGTGCAGGTCCGGGACTAGCGGTTTCCTACGAGCAGTACTTC. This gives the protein CAWSAGPGLAVSYEQYF.

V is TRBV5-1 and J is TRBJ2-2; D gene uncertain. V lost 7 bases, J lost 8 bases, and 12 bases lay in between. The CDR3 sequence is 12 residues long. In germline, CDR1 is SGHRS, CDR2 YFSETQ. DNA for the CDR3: TGCGCCAGCGGTTTACCGGGTGGGGAGCTGTTTTTT. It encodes CASGLPGGELFF.

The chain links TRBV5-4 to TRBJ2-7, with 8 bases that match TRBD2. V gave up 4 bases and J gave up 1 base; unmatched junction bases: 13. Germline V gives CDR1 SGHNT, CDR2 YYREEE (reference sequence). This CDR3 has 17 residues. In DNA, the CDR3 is TGTGCCAGCAGCGGCGGACCCGGGGGGGCCCAATCCTACGAGCAGTACTTC. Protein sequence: CASSGGPGGAQSYEQYF.

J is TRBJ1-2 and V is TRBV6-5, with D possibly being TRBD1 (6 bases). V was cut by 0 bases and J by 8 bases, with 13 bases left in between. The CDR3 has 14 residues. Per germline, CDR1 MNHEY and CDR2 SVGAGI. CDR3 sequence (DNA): TGTGCCAGCAGTTACTCGGACAGTTCGGACGGCTACACCTTC. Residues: CASSYSDSSDGYTF.

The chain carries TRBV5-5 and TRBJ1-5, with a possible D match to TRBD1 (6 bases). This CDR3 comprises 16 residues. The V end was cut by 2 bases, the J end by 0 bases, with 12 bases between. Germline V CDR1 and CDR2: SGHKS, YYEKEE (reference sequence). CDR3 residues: CASSFGQSYSNQPQHF. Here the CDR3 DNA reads TGTGCCAGCAGCTTCGGACAGTCGTATAGCAATCAGCCCCAGCATTTT.

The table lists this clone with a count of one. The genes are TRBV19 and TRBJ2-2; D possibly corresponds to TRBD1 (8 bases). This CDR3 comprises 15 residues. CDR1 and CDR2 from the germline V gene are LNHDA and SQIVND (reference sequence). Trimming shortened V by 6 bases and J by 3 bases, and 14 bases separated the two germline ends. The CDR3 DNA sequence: TGTGCCAGTAGGCAGGGGGCGGGAGACACCGGGGAGCTGTTTTTT. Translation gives CASRQGAGDTGELFF.

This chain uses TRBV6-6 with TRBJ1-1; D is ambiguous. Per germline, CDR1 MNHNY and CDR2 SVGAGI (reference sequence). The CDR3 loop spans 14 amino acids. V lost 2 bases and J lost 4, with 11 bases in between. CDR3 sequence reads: CASSYPESGTEAFF. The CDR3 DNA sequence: TGTGCCAGCAGTTACCCCGAATCGGGCACTGAAGCTTTCTTT.

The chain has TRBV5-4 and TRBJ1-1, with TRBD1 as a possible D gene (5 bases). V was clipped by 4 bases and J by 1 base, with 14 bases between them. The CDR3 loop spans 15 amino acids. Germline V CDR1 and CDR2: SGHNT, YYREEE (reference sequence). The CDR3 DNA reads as TGTGCCAGCAGCCCCCCCTGGGGGGAGAACACTGAAGCTTTCTTT. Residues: CASSPPWGENTEAFF.

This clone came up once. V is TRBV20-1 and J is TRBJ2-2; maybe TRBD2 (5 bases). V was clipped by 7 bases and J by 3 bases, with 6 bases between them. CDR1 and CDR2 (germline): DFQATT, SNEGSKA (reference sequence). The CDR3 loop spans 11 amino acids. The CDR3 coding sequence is TGCAGTGTGAGGGACACCGGGGAGCTGTTTTTT. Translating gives CSVRDTGELFF.

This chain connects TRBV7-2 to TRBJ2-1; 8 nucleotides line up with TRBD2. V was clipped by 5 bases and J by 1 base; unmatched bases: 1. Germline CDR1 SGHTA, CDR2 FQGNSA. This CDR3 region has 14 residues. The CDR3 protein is CASSPSGSYNEQFF. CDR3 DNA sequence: TGTGCCAGCAGCCCTAGCGGGTCCTACAATGAGCAGTTCTTC.

CDR3 sequence reads: CASSHGQNSPLHF. As DNA, the CDR3 is TGTGCCAGCAGCCACGGACAGAATTCACCCCTCCACTTT. The chain is built from TRBV3-1 (or the pseudogene TRBV3-2) and TRBJ1-6; tentatively, D is TRBD1 (6 bases). The length of the CDR3 is 13 residues. Germline CDR1 LGHDT, CDR2 YNNKEL (reference sequence). The V end lost 3 bases, the J end lost 7 bases, and 7 bases lay between the germline ends.

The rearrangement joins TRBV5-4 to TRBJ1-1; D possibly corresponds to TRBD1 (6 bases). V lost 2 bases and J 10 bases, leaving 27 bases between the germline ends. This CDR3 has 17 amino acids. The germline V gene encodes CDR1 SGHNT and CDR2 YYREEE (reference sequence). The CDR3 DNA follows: TGTGCCAGCAGCTTTGGGGGCGGGAGGAGGACTTCTGAAGGAGCTTTCTTT. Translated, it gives CASSFGGGRRTSEGAFF.

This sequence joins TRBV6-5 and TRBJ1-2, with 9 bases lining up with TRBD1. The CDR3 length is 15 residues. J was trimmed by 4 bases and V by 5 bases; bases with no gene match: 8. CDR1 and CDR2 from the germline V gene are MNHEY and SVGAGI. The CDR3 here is CASSRGGQGGYGYTF. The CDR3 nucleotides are TGTGCCAGCAGTCGGGGGGGACAGGGAGGCTATGGCTACACCTTC.

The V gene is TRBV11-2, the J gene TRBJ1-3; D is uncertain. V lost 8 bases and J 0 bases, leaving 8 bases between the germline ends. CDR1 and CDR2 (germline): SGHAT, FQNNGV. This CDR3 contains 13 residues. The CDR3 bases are TGTGCCAGCTGTAATCCCTCTGGAAACACCATATATTTT. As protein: CASCNPSGNTIYF.

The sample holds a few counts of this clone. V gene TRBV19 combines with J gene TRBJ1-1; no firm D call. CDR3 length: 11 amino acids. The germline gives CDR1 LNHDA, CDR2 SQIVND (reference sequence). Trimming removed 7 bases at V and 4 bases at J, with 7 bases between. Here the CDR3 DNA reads TGTGCCAGTAAAGGAGGCACTGAAGCTTTCTTT. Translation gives CASKGGTEAFF.

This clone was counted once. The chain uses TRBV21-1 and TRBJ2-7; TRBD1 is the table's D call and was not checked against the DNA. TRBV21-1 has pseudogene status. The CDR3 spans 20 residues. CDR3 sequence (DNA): TGTGCCAGCAGCAAAGGACACTGTCCATATCGGGACACGTTGACCAACGAGCAGTACTTC. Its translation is CASSKGHCPYRDTLTNEQYF.

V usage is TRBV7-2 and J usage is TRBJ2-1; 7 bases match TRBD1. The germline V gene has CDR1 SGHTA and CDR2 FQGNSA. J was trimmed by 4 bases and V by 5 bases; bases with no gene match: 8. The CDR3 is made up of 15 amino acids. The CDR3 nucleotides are TGTGCCAGCAGCCCCCAGGGACAGCTGTACAATGAGCAGTTCTTC. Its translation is CASSPQGQLYNEQFF.

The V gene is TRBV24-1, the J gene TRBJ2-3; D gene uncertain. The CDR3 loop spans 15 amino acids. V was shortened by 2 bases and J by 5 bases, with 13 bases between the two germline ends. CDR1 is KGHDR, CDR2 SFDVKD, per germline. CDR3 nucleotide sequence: TGTGCCACCAGTGATTCCGCTACCCCAGGAGATACGCAGTATTTT. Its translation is CATSDSATPGDTQYF.

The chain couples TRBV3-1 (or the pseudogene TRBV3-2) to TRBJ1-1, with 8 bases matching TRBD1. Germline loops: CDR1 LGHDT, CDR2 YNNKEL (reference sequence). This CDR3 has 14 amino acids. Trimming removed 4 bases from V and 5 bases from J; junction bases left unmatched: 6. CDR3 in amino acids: CASSLDRGGTEAFF. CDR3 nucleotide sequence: TGTGCCAGCAGCCTTGACAGGGGTGGGACTGAAGCTTTCTTT.

As DNA, the CDR3 is TGCGCCAGCAGTGAAAAGGGTGGGGCTAGGCCTGAAGCTTTCTTT. Translation gives CASSEKGGARPEAFF. This chain uses TRBV10-1 with TRBJ1-1, with D maybe TRBD1 (5 bases). The CDR3 is made up of 15 amino acids. Germline V lookup: CDR1 WNHNN, CDR2 SYGVQD (reference sequence). V dropped 3 bases and J dropped 6 bases, with 17 bases sitting between them.